This T cell receptor beta chain appears in the sequencing data of a study of blood T cell repertoires in COVID-19. Study-level background: The United States, Italy and Spain were the sources of the acute and convalescent COVID-19 samples. In each case, the material was cDNA or gDNA derived from T cells, B-cell-depleted T cells, or PBMCs.

Germline-derived CDR1 and CDR2 are SQVTM and ANQGSEA. The CDR3 is 14 residues long. J was trimmed by 1 base and V by 6 bases; bases with no gene match: 6. The authors' processing: Reference gene primer amplification in the assay estimated nucleated cell counts. Clones were sequenced by immunoSEQ multiplex PCR, and TCRdb holds only the in-frame ones, with some missing. That table supplies the V and J calls and clone size; D and trimming were determined from the DNA. Of some 190,000 clones in the sample, 80% to 90% were seen once. This clone came up a few times. This TCR came from a man aged 55 to 70 with acute or convalescent COVID-19. The sequenced sample was peripheral blood. This rearrangement joins TRBV29-1 to TRBJ1-1, with 9 bases lining up with TRBD1. The CDR3 nucleotides read TGCAGCGTATCGACAGGGGGAGAGAACACTGAAGCTTTCTTT. As protein: CSVSTGGENTEAFF.